These 16 T cell receptor beta chains share one sample of origin, sequenced in a study of blood T cell repertoires in COVID-19. TCRdb keeps only in-frame clones here, not all; method: immunoSEQ multiplex PCR. The sample has about 58,000 clones; approximately 86% are singletons. Sequenced material: peripheral blood. These receptors all stem from a woman aged 70 to 79 with active COVID-19.

This clone appeared once. The chain uses TRBV4-1 and TRBJ2-5; 8 bases match TRBD2. Germline CDR1 MGHRA, CDR2 YSYEKL. The ends lost 1 base at V and 4 bases at J; junction bases unmatched: 2. This CDR3 is built from 14 residues. Here the CDR3 reads CASSQVGTRETQYF. DNA of the CDR3: TGCGCCAGCAGCCAAGTGGGGACTAGAGAGACCCAGTACTTC.

The V and J genes are TRBV6-5 and TRBJ2-5; D gene uncertain. CDR3 length: 16 amino acids. The V gene lost 0 bases and the J gene lost 0 bases, with 11 bases spanning the gap. Germline V gene lookup returns CDR1 MNHEY and CDR2 SVGAGI. The CDR3 is CASSYSGQLYQETQYF. CDR3 in DNA: TGTGCCAGCAGTTACTCGGGCCAGCTATACCAAGAGACCCAGTACTTC.

The chain recombines TRBV18 with TRBJ2-7; 8 bases map to TRBD2. V was clipped by 2 bases and J by 0 bases; unmatched bases: 6. The CDR3 is 16 residues long. CDR1 and CDR2 from the germline V gene are KGHSH and LQKENI. The CDR3: CASSPETAGASYEQYF. CDR3 bases: TGTGCCAGCTCACCAGAGACAGCGGGAGCCTCCTACGAGCAGTACTTC. The full variable domain, rest sourced from reference TRBV18 and TRBJ2-7, is NAGVMQNPRHLVRRRGQEARLRCSPMKGHSHVYWYRQLPEEGLKFMVYLQKENIIDESGMPKERFSAEFPKEGPSILRIQQVVRGDSAAYFCASSPETAGASYEQYFGPGTRLTVT.

A single count supports this clone. The chain recombines TRBV4-1 with TRBJ1-5; TRBD1 aligns across 11 bases. The V and J ends lost 3 bases and 7 bases, in that order; junction bases with no gene match: 8. The CDR3 is made up of 16 amino acids. Per germline, CDR1 MGHRA and CDR2 YSYEKL. DNA of the CDR3: TGCGCCAGCAGCCAGTTACCGGGACAGGGGGGGCAGCCCCAGCATTTT. Protein product: CASSQLPGQGGQPQHF.

The chain has TRBV30 and TRBJ2-3, with 9 bases fitting TRBD2. The V segment lost 3 bases and the J segment 6 bases; nucleotides outside the gene matches: 7. This CDR3 has 14 amino acids. Germline V gene lookup returns CDR1 GTSNPN and CDR2 SVGIG (reference sequence). This chain's CDR3 is CAWRGTSSTDTQYF. As DNA, the CDR3 is TGTGCCTGGAGGGGGACTAGCAGTACGGATACGCAGTATTTT.

This clone was seen more than once but under ten times. This sequence joins TRBV11-2 and TRBJ2-7, with 9 bases lining up with TRBD1. The V segment lost 5 bases and the J segment 2 bases; nucleotides outside the gene matches: 7. The CDR3 length is 15 residues. Germline V lookup: CDR1 SGHAT, CDR2 FQNNGV. The CDR3 region has the DNA TGTGCCAGCAGCGCGGGACAGGGCTTAACCTACGAGCAGTACTTC. Protein product: CASSAGQGLTYEQYF.

To note about this clone: Within the sample, other DNA sequences also encode this same CDR3. This CDR3 is CASSLARNEQFF. The DNA of the CDR3 is TGTGCCAGCAGCTTAGCGCGGAATGAGCAGTTCTTC. The rearrangement uses TRBV7-8 and TRBJ2-1; D gene unclear. The CDR3 contains 12 residues. Looked up from germline, CDR1 is SGHVS and CDR2 is FQNEAQ. Trimming removed 0 bases from V and 7 bases from J, with 4 bases in between.

The chain recombines TRBV9 with TRBJ2-7; D is possibly TRBD1 (6 bases). V dropped 0 bases and J dropped 1 base, with 11 bases sitting between them. Per germline, CDR1 SGDLS and CDR2 YYNGEE. The CDR3 is 15 residues long. The CDR3 sequence: CASSVDGTGSYEQYF. As DNA, the CDR3 is TGTGCCAGCAGCGTAGACGGAACAGGGTCCTACGAGCAGTACTTC.

The V call is TRBV27, the J call TRBJ2-3, with 9 nucleotides matching TRBD2. J was trimmed by 2 bases and V by 0 bases; bases with no gene match: 6. Germline assignment: CDR1 MNHEY and CDR2 SMNVEV (reference sequence). The CDR3 length is 17 residues. CDR3 loop: CASSLSLVAGDTDTQYF. The CDR3 coding sequence is TGTGCCAGCAGTTTATCGTTGGTAGCGGGAGACACAGATACGCAGTATTTT.

The V call is TRBV28, the J call TRBJ1-4, with D possibly TRBD1 on 5 matching bases. This CDR3 spans 11 amino acids. The germline gives CDR1 MDHEN, CDR2 SYDVKM. V gave up 6 bases and J gave up 13 bases, with 12 bases separating them. This chain's CDR3 is CASSQGVTLFF. CDR3 in DNA: TGTGCCAGCAGCCAAGGGGTCACACTGTTTTTT.

The CDR3 DNA reads TGTGCCAGCAGCCAAGCGGGGGGGAAGCCTAGCACAGATACGCAGTATTTT. Amino acids: CASSQAGGKPSTDTQYF. The chain is built from TRBV14 and TRBJ2-3, with 8 bases identical to TRBD2. CDR3 length: 17 residues. After removal of 1 base from V and 0 bases from J, the junction contained 6 bases not matched to a gene. From germline, CDR1 is SGHDN and CDR2 FVKESK.

This clone appeared once. CDR3 nucleotides: TGTGCCAGCAGCCCCAGCCCGGGACTAGCGGGAGAGCAGTTCTTC. It encodes CASSPSPGLAGEQFF. The gene calls are TRBV5-6 and TRBJ2-1, with TRBD2 matching over 13 bases. This CDR3 is built from 15 residues. Germline loops: CDR1 SGHDT, CDR2 YYEEEE. Trimming removed 4 bases from V and 10 bases from J; junction bases left unmatched: 8.

This clone was seen once. The J gene is TRBJ1-6, the V gene TRBV5-1; 11 bases line up with TRBD1. V lost 3 bases and J lost 6; bases outside the gene matches: 5. The CDR3 has 16 amino acids. Germline V gene data show CDR1 as SGHRS and CDR2 as YFSETQ. The CDR3 spells CASSSTGTGGNSPLHF. CDR3 in DNA: TGCGCCAGCAGCTCCACCGGGACAGGGGGTAATTCACCCCTCCACTTT. The full variable domain, in which reference TRBV5-1 and TRBJ1-6 provide the parts outside the CDR3, is KAGVTQTPRYLIKTRGQQVTLSCSPISGHRSVSWYQQTPGQGLQFLFEYFSETQRNKGNFPGRFSGRQFSNSRSEMNVSTLELGDSALYLCASSSTGTGGNSPLHFGNGTRLTVT.

The rearrangement links TRBV13 to TRBJ2-2; possibly TRBD2 for D (5 bases). CDR1 is PRHDT, CDR2 FYEKMQ, per germline (reference sequence). The CDR3 has 18 residues. V shed 5 bases and J shed 1 base, with 20 bases lying between them. As DNA, the CDR3 is TGTGCCAGCAGCCTCCGGAGGTCTCTAGATAGGAACACCGGGGAGCTGTTTTTT. Its translation: CASSLRRSLDRNTGELFF.

This rearrangement joins TRBV28 to TRBJ2-7, with 8 bases aligning to TRBD1. This CDR3 is 14 amino acids long. CDR1 and CDR2 from the germline V gene are MDHEN and SYDVKM. V gave up 10 bases and J gave up 2 bases; unmatched junction bases: 10. The CDR3 DNA is TGTGCCACCTCGGCCGGGACAGGACCCTACGAGCAGTACTTC. Protein product: CATSAGTGPYEQYF. Full variable domain (outside the CDR3, taken from reference TRBV28 and TRBJ2-7): DVKVTQSSRYLVKRTGEKVFLECVQDMDHENMFWYRQDPGLGLRLIYFSYDVKMKEKGDIPEGYSVSREKKERFSLILESASTNQTSMYLCATSAGTGPYEQYFGPGTRLTVT.

This clone was detected a few times. The CDR3 loop is CASSPGQGSSPLHF. In DNA, the CDR3 is TGTGCCAGCAGCCCTGGACAGGGTAGTTCACCCCTCCACTTT. The chain joins TRBV5-6 to TRBJ1-6; 8 positions match TRBD1. Looked up from germline, CDR1 is SGHDT and CDR2 is YYEEEE. Trimming at V came to 4 bases and at J to 9 bases, leaving 6 bases not matched to a gene. This CDR3 region has 14 residues.